This is a list of T cell receptor beta chains from one sample in a study of CD8 T cells in Susac syndrome. TCRdb ran MiXCR on the immunoSEQ multiplex PCR reads and lists one entry per CDR3 protein. The sample lists about 150,000 distinct CDR3 sequences, about 95% occurring once. The sample comprised CD4+ T cells from PBMCs. These TCRs come from a human donor with Susac syndrome. CDR3s include the opening cysteine and the closing phenylalanine or tryptophan. Fields, in order: clone size, J gene, D gene, V gene, CDR3 DNA, CDR3 protein. D genes are given only for firm matches. Clone size is stated in some rows and not others, as once, few, many or a class when expanded.

clone_size: -; j_call: TRBJ1-1; d_call: -; v_call: TRBV6-5; cdr3_nt: TGTGCCAGCAGTATCCCGGGGATGACTGAAGCTTTCTTT; cdr3_aa: CASSIPGMTEAFF
clone_size: once; j_call: TRBJ1-3; d_call: -; v_call: TRBV18; cdr3_nt: TGTGCCAGCTCACCAGCTAATGGAAACACCATATATTTT; cdr3_aa: CASSPANGNTIYF
clone_size: -; j_call: TRBJ2-5; d_call: TRBD2; v_call: TRBV9; cdr3_nt: TGTGCCAGCAGCACGCCGCGGGGGGTTCGAGAGACCCAGTACTTC; cdr3_aa: CASSTPRGVRETQYF
clone_size: -; j_call: TRBJ2-1; d_call: TRBD2; v_call: TRBV19; cdr3_nt: TGTGCCAGTAGGAGCGGGGGGCCCACCCCCCCCAATGAGCAGTTCTTC; cdr3_aa: CASRSGGPTPPNEQFF
clone_size: -; j_call: TRBJ2-5; d_call: -; v_call: TRBV9; cdr3_nt: TGTGCCAGCAGCCAAGGGGCAGAGACCCAGTACTTC; cdr3_aa: CASSQGAETQYF
clone_size: -; j_call: TRBJ2-5; d_call: TRBD2; v_call: TRBV6-2/TRBV6-3; cdr3_nt: TGTGCCAGCCTCTTCAACGGGCTAGCGGGAGAGACCCAGTACTTC; cdr3_aa: CASLFNGLAGETQYF
clone_size: -; j_call: TRBJ2-7; d_call: -; v_call: TRBV29-1; cdr3_nt: TGCAGCGTTGAAGACAGGACCTCCTACGAGCAGTACTTC; cdr3_aa: CSVEDRTSYEQYF
clone_size: -; j_call: TRBJ2-3; d_call: -; v_call: TRBV7-2; cdr3_nt: TGTGCCTCAACTCTGTCCGGAGATACGCAGTATTTT; cdr3_aa: CASTLSGDTQYF
clone_size: -; j_call: TRBJ2-7; d_call: TRBD1; v_call: TRBV29-1; cdr3_nt: TGCAGCGTCCGACAGGGTCTTAAGAGCTACGAGCAGTACTTC; cdr3_aa: CSVRQGLKSYEQYF
clone_size: -; j_call: TRBJ2-2; d_call: TRBD2; v_call: TRBV9; cdr3_nt: TGTGCCAGCAGCCCGGGACTAACCACCGGGGAGCTGTTTTTT; cdr3_aa: CASSPGLTTGELFF
clone_size: -; j_call: TRBJ1-1; d_call: TRBD1; v_call: TRBV7-9; cdr3_nt: TGTGCCAGCAGCTTAGGGACAGGCGATGATGAAGCTTTCTTT; cdr3_aa: CASSLGTGDDEAFF
clone_size: -; j_call: TRBJ2-1; d_call: TRBD2; v_call: TRBV20-1; cdr3_nt: TGCAGTGCTAGAGCCGGGTCTAGCGGGCACAATGAGCAGTTCTTC; cdr3_aa: CSARAGSSGHNEQFF
clone_size: -; j_call: TRBJ1-3; d_call: -; v_call: TRBV5-6; cdr3_nt: TGTGCCAGCAGCCTTCAGACTGGAAACACCATATATTTT; cdr3_aa: CASSLQTGNTIYF
clone_size: -; j_call: TRBJ2-7; d_call: -; v_call: TRBV11-2; cdr3_nt: TGTGCCAGCAGCTCACTCCCGATAGACGTCAGTACCTACGAGCAGTACTTC; cdr3_aa: CASSSLPIDVSTYEQYF
clone_size: -; j_call: TRBJ1-1; d_call: -; v_call: TRBV27; cdr3_nt: TGTGCCAGCAAGGGGATGGCTGAAGCTTTCTTT; cdr3_aa: CASKGMAEAFF
clone_size: -; j_call: TRBJ1-6; d_call: -; v_call: TRBV9; cdr3_nt: TGTGCCAGCAGCGCCGCCGGGGCCAGCCCACCCCTCCACTTT; cdr3_aa: CASSAAGASPPLHF
clone_size: -; j_call: TRBJ1-2; d_call: -; v_call: TRBV20-1; cdr3_nt: TGCAGTGCTAGAGGTCGGGGGGGGACCTATGGCTACACCTTC; cdr3_aa: CSARGRGGTYGYTF
clone_size: -; j_call: TRBJ1-1; d_call: TRBD1; v_call: TRBV5-5; cdr3_nt: TGTGCCAGCAGCTTGGTGCGGACAGGGGGCACTGAAGCTTTCTTT; cdr3_aa: CASSLVRTGGTEAFF
clone_size: -; j_call: TRBJ2-2; d_call: -; v_call: TRBV6-5; cdr3_nt: TGTGCCAGCAGTTATGAAAGGGGCCGGTTGGACACCGGGGAGCTGTTTTTT; cdr3_aa: CASSYERGRLDTGELFF
clone_size: -; j_call: TRBJ2-7; d_call: -; v_call: TRBV1; cdr3_nt: TGCACCAGCAGCCATAGGACTAGCGATGAGCAGTACTTC; cdr3_aa: CTSSHRTSDEQYF
clone_size: once; j_call: TRBJ2-1; d_call: -; v_call: TRBV19; cdr3_nt: TGTGCCAGCACTACAGAGGGTGAGCAGTTCTTC; cdr3_aa: CASTTEGEQFF
clone_size: -; j_call: TRBJ2-7; d_call: -; v_call: TRBV12-3/TRBV12-4; cdr3_nt: TGTGCCAGCAGTTCCACACCCTACGAGCAGTACTTC; cdr3_aa: CASSSTPYEQYF
clone_size: -; j_call: TRBJ2-2; d_call: -; v_call: TRBV28; cdr3_nt: TGTGCCAGCAGTTTCACCTCCACCGGGGAGCTGTTTTTT; cdr3_aa: CASSFTSTGELFF
clone_size: -; j_call: TRBJ1-1; d_call: TRBD1; v_call: TRBV29-1; cdr3_nt: TGCAGCGCTGCCCAGACAGGGAAGAACACTGAAGCTTTCTTT; cdr3_aa: CSAAQTGKNTEAFF
clone_size: -; j_call: TRBJ2-7; d_call: TRBD1; v_call: TRBV20-1; cdr3_nt: TGCAGTGCCCAGAGTCCGACAGGGGGCGAGCAGTACTTC; cdr3_aa: CSAQSPTGGEQYF